Listed below are T cell receptor beta chains from one sample, sequenced in a study of shared clonotypes between healthy human individuals. Profiling relied on immunoSEQ multiplex PCR, and the TCRdb table lists in-frame clones only, not all of them. Here the sample spans hundreds of thousands of clones, roughly four fifths being singletons. The sample taken for sequencing was PBMCs. The source is a middle-aged woman in good health. Some clones in this sample may be carry-over from other donors' samples. CDR3s include the opening cysteine and the closing phenylalanine or tryptophan. The D gene is left open where the match is weak. Not every row has a clone size; where given, it reads once, few, many or a size class.

16	TRBV18	TRBJ1-4	-	-	CASSPSLRATNEKLFF	TGTGCCAGCTCACCGAGTCTACGAGCAACTAATGAAAAACTGTTTTTT
15	TRBV28	TRBJ2-7	-	TRBD2	CASSWPGLGRYEQYF	TGTGCCAGCAGTTGGCCGGGCCTCGGGAGGTACGAGCAGTACTTC
12	TRBV28	TRBJ2-7	many	-	CASTSMSYEQYF	TGTGCCAGCACCTCCATGAGCTACGAGCAGTACTTC
13	TRBV6-4	TRBJ2-2	once	-	CASSEGDSGELFF	TGTGCCAGCAGTGAGGGGGACTCAGGGGAGCTGTTTTTT
14	TRBV18	TRBJ1-2	-	-	CASSVGANNYGYTF	TGTGCCAGCTCAGTCGGGGCAAATAACTATGGCTACACCTTC
15	TRBV5-1	TRBJ2-7	once	-	CASSLGHGAGYEQYF	TGCGCCAGCAGCTTGGGACACGGAGCGGGCTACGAGCAGTACTTC
19	TRBV4-2	TRBJ2-3	-	TRBD2	CASSQDEASLAGGGDTQYF	TGTGCCAGCAGCCAAGATGAGGCTTCACTAGCGGGAGGGGGGGATACGCAGTATTTT
17	TRBV11-2	TRBJ2-3	-	-	CASSLLGASTSIDTQYF	TGTGCCAGCAGCTTATTAGGAGCCTCCACCTCTATAGATACGCAGTATTTT
12	TRBV28	TRBJ2-7	-	-	CASSFQNYEQYF	TGTGCCAGCAGTTTCCAGAACTACGAGCAGTACTTC
14	TRBV28	TRBJ2-1	-	-	CASRRQRGYNEQFF	TGTGCCAGCAGACGCCAACGGGGCTACAATGAGCAGTTCTTC
16	TRBV7-9	TRBJ1-1	-	TRBD1	CASSRPATGGGTEAFF	TGTGCCAGCAGCCGACCAGCGACAGGGGGAGGTACTGAAGCTTTCTTT
16	TRBV7-9	TRBJ1-1	-	TRBD1	CASSSSMGQGNTEAFF	TGTGCCAGCAGCTCCTCAATGGGACAGGGGAACACTGAAGCTTTCTTT
18	TRBV10-3	TRBJ2-7	-	TRBD1	CAISESRDRAEGSYEQYF	TGTGCCATCAGTGAGTCCCGGGACAGGGCCGAGGGTAGCTACGAGCAGTACTTC
14	TRBV29-1	TRBJ2-3	-	TRBD2	CSVAMGGSTDTQYF	TGCAGCGTTGCAATGGGGGGGAGCACAGATACGCAGTATTTT
14	TRBV4-2	TRBJ2-5	-	-	CASSPRGGQETQYF	TGTGCCAGCAGCCCGAGGGGGGGACAAGAGACCCAGTACTTC
15	TRBV28	TRBJ2-2	-	TRBD1	CASSTSDRYTGELFF	TGTGCCAGCAGCACTTCGGACAGGTACACCGGGGAGCTGTTTTTT
14	TRBV7-9	TRBJ2-3	-	-	CASSSLRDSNTQYF	TGTGCCAGCAGCTCCTTACGGGACTCCAATACGCAGTATTTT
16	TRBV10-3	TRBJ2-7	-	-	CAIRDSDRTSSYEQYF	TGTGCCATCAGGGACTCGGACAGAACTAGCTCCTACGAGCAGTACTTC
18	TRBV25-1	TRBJ1-1	-	TRBD1	CASSTSWLGQEGTTEAFF	TGTGCCAGCAGCACTTCGTGGCTCGGACAGGAGGGAACCACTGAAGCTTTCTTT
15	TRBV5-1	TRBJ1-2	-	TRBD1	CASSSGTGDNYGYTF	TGCGCCAGCAGCTCCGGGACAGGCGATAACTATGGCTACACCTTC
14	TRBV13	TRBJ2-3	-	-	CASSRDSSTDAQYF	TGTGCCAGCAGCCGGGACTCCAGCACAGATGCGCAGTATTTT
15	TRBV2	TRBJ2-7	-	-	CASSEWGGTSYEQYF	TGTGCCAGCAGTGAATGGGGCGGGACCTCCTACGAGCAGTACTTC
17	TRBV4-2	TRBJ2-3	many	TRBD2	CASSQATSSGVADTQYF	TGTGCCAGCAGCCAAGCGACTAGCTCGGGAGTGGCAGATACGCAGTATTTT
17	TRBV13	TRBJ2-5	-	TRBD2	CASSLATGAGGKETQYF	TGTGCCAGCAGCTTAGCTACGGGAGCGGGAGGAAAAGAGACCCAGTACTTC
11	TRBV27	TRBJ2-1	few	-	CASMDLNEQFF	TGTGCCAGCATGGATCTGAATGAGCAGTTCTTC
14	TRBV18	TRBJ2-5	-	TRBD1	CASSPNRGKETQYF	TGTGCCAGCTCACCGAACAGGGGTAAAGAGACCCAGTACTTC
15	TRBV5-1	TRBJ2-3	-	TRBD2	CASSLSSGRVDTQYF	TGCGCCAGCAGCTTGTCCAGCGGGAGAGTAGATACGCAGTATTTT
15	TRBV2	TRBJ2-7	-	TRBD2	CASRAGTSGRGSQYF	TGTGCCAGCAGGGCCGGGACTAGCGGGAGGGGGTCGCAGTACTTC
14	TRBV11-2	TRBJ2-7	-	-	CASSQGYREYEQYF	TGTGCCAGCAGCCAAGGGTACAGGGAATACGAGCAGTACTTC
16	TRBV5-4	TRBJ2-6	-	-	CASSHQRGSGANVLTF	TGTGCCAGCAGCCACCAACGGGGCTCTGGGGCCAACGTCCTGACTTTC
15	TRBV9	TRBJ2-7	-	TRBD2	CASSVAAGVTYEQYF	TGTGCCAGCAGCGTAGCGGCGGGGGTAACCTACGAGCAGTACTTC
13	TRBV6-5	TRBJ1-5	-	-	CASRPYSNQPQHF	TGTGCCAGCAGACCCTATAGCAATCAGCCCCAGCATTTT
14	TRBV27	TRBJ2-1	-	-	CASSLYGRGNEQFF	TGTGCCAGCAGTTTATACGGGAGAGGTAATGAGCAGTTCTTC
14	TRBV6-1	TRBJ1-4	once	TRBD1	CASNRGLGNEKLFF	TGTGCCAGCAACAGGGGGCTTGGTAATGAAAAACTGTTTTTT